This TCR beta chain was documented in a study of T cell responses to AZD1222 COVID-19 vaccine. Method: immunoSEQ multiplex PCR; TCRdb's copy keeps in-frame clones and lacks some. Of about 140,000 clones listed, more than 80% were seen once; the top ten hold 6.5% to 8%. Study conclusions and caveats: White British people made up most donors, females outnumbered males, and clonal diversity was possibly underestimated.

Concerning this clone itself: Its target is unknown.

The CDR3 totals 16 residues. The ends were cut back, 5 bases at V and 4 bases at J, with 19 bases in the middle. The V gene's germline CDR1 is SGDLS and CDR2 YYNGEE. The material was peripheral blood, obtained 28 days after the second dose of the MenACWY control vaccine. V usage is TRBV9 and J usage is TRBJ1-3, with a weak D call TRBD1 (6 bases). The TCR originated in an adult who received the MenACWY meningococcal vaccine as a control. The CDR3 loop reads CASSTDLRQAGNTIYF. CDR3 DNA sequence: TGTGCCAGCAGTACAGACCTCCGACAGGCCGGAAACACCATATATTTT.